This T cell receptor (beta chain) was obtained from a study of blood T cell repertoires in COVID-19. Overall study context: Specimens from acute and convalescent COVID-19 originated in the United States, Italy and Spain. T cells, B-cell-depleted T cells, or PBMCs supplied cDNA or gDNA.

In the study's own analysis: For nucleated cells, counts were estimated from reference gene primer amplification. Clones were sequenced by immunoSEQ multiplex PCR, and TCRdb holds only the in-frame ones, with some missing. That table is the source of V, J and clone size, and D and trimming were worked out from the DNA. The table has approximately 290,000 clones, 70% to 90% seen once. The specimen was peripheral blood. This clonotype was obtained from a woman aged 55-70 years with acute or convalescent COVID-19.

CDR3 coding DNA: TGTGCCAGCAACTCGGGGAGTCGGTATGGCTACACCTTC. Its protein is CASNSGSRYGYTF. The chain joins TRBV28 to TRBJ1-2, with D hard to call. This CDR3 is built from 13 residues. V lost 7 bases and J 5 bases, leaving 14 bases between the germline ends. CDR1 MDHEN and CDR2 SYDVKM come from the germline V gene.